This passage covers 23 T cell receptor beta chains from one sample sequenced in a study of cytomegalovirus exposure and HLA in healthy donors (dated by TCRdb to about 2017). The library was made by the immunoSEQ multiplex PCR assay. For the multiplex PCR, a mixture combining 60 forward primers for TCR Vbeta segments and 13 reverse primers for TCR Jbeta segments was used. TCRdb retrieved this table from immuneACCESS and kept in-frame rearrangements only. Not all clones are present; in checked studies, unresolved V genes account for under half, and no reason is known for the remainder. Across this sample there are about 200,000 clones, with 75% to 90% seen only once. 0.31% of the sample comes from the top ten. The source material was PBMCs. The source of these receptors is a woman aged 30 to 39 in good health and CMV-seronegative.

This rearrangement joins TRBV28 to TRBJ2-4; 10 bases line up with TRBD1. The CDR3 extends over 15 amino acids. V dropped 6 bases and J dropped 6; count of bases not matched to a gene: 8. From germline, CDR1 is MDHEN and CDR2 SYDVKM. The CDR3 sequence: CASSPAGDRGNIQYF. The CDR3 DNA follows: TGTGCCAGCAGCCCTGCCGGGGACAGGGGAAACATTCAGTACTTC.

The J gene is TRBJ2-7, the V gene TRBV19, with TRBD1 matching over 10 bases. V trimming: 9 bases; J trimming: 6 bases; junction bases outside the gene matches: 5. Germline V gene sequence: CDR1 LNHDA, CDR2 SQIVND (reference sequence). This CDR3 comprises 12 residues. CDR3 loop: CASLGTGAEQYF. The CDR3 DNA reads as TGTGCCAGCCTCGGGACAGGGGCCGAGCAGTACTTC.

J is TRBJ1-2 and V is TRBV4-1; no firm D call. This CDR3 is built from 12 residues. V shed 2 bases and J shed 7 bases, with 8 bases lying between them. CDR1 is MGHRA, CDR2 YSYEKL, per germline. This chain's CDR3 is CASSQRGTGYTF. In nucleotides, the CDR3 is TGCGCCAGCAGCCAACGGGGTACTGGCTACACCTTC.

J is TRBJ1-5 and V is TRBV7-9; TRBD1 might be the D (6 bases). There are 15 residues in the CDR3. Between the trimmed V and J ends, which lost 4 bases and 0 bases, there was a span of 10 bases. Germline CDR1 reads SEHNR; CDR2 reads FQNEAQ (reference sequence). In nucleotides, the CDR3 is TGTGCCAGCAGCTCCGGACAGTATAGCAATCAGCCCCAGCATTTT. Residues: CASSSGQYSNQPQHF.

This clone was counted a single time. The chain recombines TRBV11-2 with TRBJ2-3; D not resolved. Germline values: CDR1 SGHAT, CDR2 FQNNGV. V dropped 0 bases and J dropped 6 bases, with 19 bases sitting between them. The CDR3 extends over 17 amino acids. The CDR3 loop is CASSLERRLVSPDTQYF. CDR3 DNA: TGTGCCAGCAGCTTAGAAAGGCGGTTAGTATCGCCCGATACGCAGTATTTT.

The chain has TRBV5-1 and TRBJ1-2, with D unresolved. This CDR3 is built from 14 residues. V was trimmed by 4 bases and J by 2 bases, leaving 12 bases between them. Germline V gene sequence: CDR1 SGHRS, CDR2 YFSETQ. CDR3 region: CASSPTVENYGYTF. The DNA for the CDR3 is TGCGCCAGCAGCCCGACGGTGGAGAACTATGGCTACACCTTC.

This clone has only one observation. The V call is TRBV7-9, the J call TRBJ2-1; weak D call: TRBD2 (5 bases). Germline V gives CDR1 SEHNR, CDR2 FQNEAQ (reference sequence). This CDR3 spans 14 amino acids. Trimming stripped 11 bases from V and 3 bases from J, with 17 bases between. The DNA of the CDR3 is TGTGCCGGAAGAGGGAGAGGTGGCTACAATGAGCAGTTCTTC. Its protein product is CAGRGRGGYNEQFF. The full variable domain, rest sourced from reference TRBV7-9 and TRBJ2-1, is DTGVSQNPRHKITKRGQNVTFRCDPISEHNRLYWYRQTLGQGPEFLTYFQNEAQLEKSRLLSDRFSAERPKGSFSTLEIQRTEQGDSAMYLCAGRGRGGYNEQFFGPGTRLTVL.

The rearrangement links TRBV9 to TRBJ2-1, with TRBD2 identical over 12 bases. Looked up from germline, CDR1 is SGDLS and CDR2 is YYNGEE. This CDR3 has 16 amino acids. With V trimmed by 4 bases and J by 7 bases, 9 bases remained unmatched. The CDR3 protein is CASSNLAGGPGNEQFF. The CDR3 nucleotides are TGTGCCAGCAGCAATCTAGCGGGAGGGCCGGGGAATGAGCAGTTCTTC.

V usage is TRBV7-2 and J usage is TRBJ2-3, with 11 bases that match TRBD2. The CDR3 consists of 17 residues. Unmatched junction bases numbered 6, after V lost 4 bases and J lost 0 bases. Germline V lookup: CDR1 SGHTA, CDR2 FQGNSA. For the CDR3, the DNA is TGTGCCAGCAGCTCAAGACTAGCGGGGACCAGCACAGATACGCAGTATTTT. It specifies CASSSRLAGTSTDTQYF.

V is TRBV6-1 and J is TRBJ2-6, with no clear D. The CDR3 spans 15 residues. In germline, CDR1 is MNHNS, CDR2 SASEGT. V gave up 5 bases and J gave up 0 bases, with 8 bases separating them. The CDR3, as DNA: TGTGCCAGCAGTCTGGAGAGCTCTGGGGCCAACGTCCTGACTTTC. Protein product: CASSLESSGANVLTF.

This chain's CDR3 is CASSEIKGLGTEAFF. CDR3 DNA: TGTGCCAGCAGTGAAATAAAGGGACTGGGCACTGAAGCTTTCTTT. The chain is built from TRBV6-1 and TRBJ1-1; D possibly corresponds to TRBD1 (5 bases). Trimming stripped 2 bases from V and 4 bases from J, with 14 bases between. Looked up from germline, CDR1 is MNHNS and CDR2 is SASEGT. This CDR3 is 15 amino acids long.

This chain connects TRBV30 to TRBJ2-3, with D perhaps matching TRBD1 (7 bases). The CDR3 is 14 residues long. V lost 2 bases and J 3 bases, leaving 12 bases between the germline ends. Germline V lookup: CDR1 GTSNPN, CDR2 SVGIG (reference sequence). The DNA of the CDR3 is TGTGCCTGGAGTATGGCAGGGGGGACAGATACGCAGTATTTT. Its protein is CAWSMAGGTDTQYF.

The chain carries TRBV5-1 and TRBJ1-2; D unresolved. The V gene lost 4 bases and the J gene lost 5 bases, with 12 bases spanning the gap. In germline, CDR1 is SGHRS, CDR2 YFSETQ. The CDR3 extends over 13 amino acids. The CDR3 is CASSPRPGYGYTF. CDR3 DNA sequence: TGCGCCAGCAGCCCCCGGCCCGGGTATGGCTACACCTTC.

The chain carries TRBV14 and TRBJ1-1, with D maybe TRBD1 (5 bases). V shed 3 bases and J shed 5 bases, with 16 bases lying between them. Germline CDR1 reads SGHDN; CDR2 reads FVKESK. The CDR3 has 15 amino acids. CDR3 DNA sequence: TGTGCCAGCAGCCAGGTCCTGACGGGGGGTACTGAAGCTTTCTTT. Amino acids: CASSQVLTGGTEAFF.

The chain links TRBV6-1 to TRBJ2-2, with TRBD1 identical over 10 bases. This CDR3 comprises 16 residues. CDR1 is MNHNS and CDR2 is SASEGT in the germline V gene. J lost 4 bases, V lost 1 base, and 3 bases had no gene match. The CDR3 DNA follows: TGTGCCAGCAGTGAAGAGGACAGGGGGATCACCGGGGAGCTGTTTTTT. It codes for CASSEEDRGITGELFF.

This chain links TRBV6-5 with TRBJ2-7, with D unclear. Germline V gives CDR1 MNHEY, CDR2 SVGAGI. This CDR3 comprises 11 residues. The V end was cut by 8 bases, the J end by 6 bases, with 11 bases between. The CDR3 region is CASHSRFEQYF. The CDR3 bases are TGTGCCAGCCATTCCAGATTCGAGCAGTACTTC.

The J gene is TRBJ2-7, the V gene TRBV6-4; D not certain. Per germline, CDR1 MRHNA and CDR2 SNTAGT. V lost 3 bases and J lost 8, with 17 bases in between. The CDR3 totals 14 residues. The CDR3 loop is CASSEEVATTKQYF. CDR3 DNA: TGTGCCAGCAGTGAAGAGGTGGCAACGACGAAGCAGTACTTC.

The chain uses TRBV30 and TRBJ1-6; D gene unclear. The CDR3 has 16 amino acids. The germline CDR1 and CDR2 sequences are GTSNPN and SVGIG (reference sequence). With 2 bases removed from V and 0 bases from J, the gap between germline ends came to 11 bases. The CDR3 nucleotides are TGTGCCTGGAGTCCTCGATCGAGCTCCTATAATTCACCCCTCCACTTT. Protein sequence: CAWSPRSSSYNSPLHF.

The V gene is TRBV5-4, the J gene TRBJ2-7; a possible D gene is TRBD1 (6 bases). This CDR3 comprises 13 residues. The V and J ends lost 2 bases and 1 base respectively, with 7 bases between them. Germline CDR1 SGHNT, CDR2 YYREEE (reference sequence). The CDR3 loop reads CASSFQGSYEQYF. The CDR3 DNA sequence: TGTGCCAGCAGCTTCCAGGGGTCCTACGAGCAGTACTTC.

The chain links TRBV29-1 to TRBJ1-1; TRBD1 is a possible D gene (5 bases). Germline assignment: CDR1 SQVTM and CDR2 ANQGSEA. The V end lost 4 bases, the J end lost 4 bases, and 13 bases lay between the germline ends. There are 13 residues in the CDR3. The DNA of the CDR3 is TGCAGCGTTGGGAAAGGGGTGGGCACTGAAGCTTTCTTT. It encodes CSVGKGVGTEAFF. Variable domain in full (rest from reference TRBV29-1 and TRBJ1-1): SAVISQKPSRDICQRGTSLTIQCQVDSQVTMMFWYRQQPGQSLTLIATANQGSEATYESGFVIDKFPISRPNLTFSTLTVSNMSPEDSSIYLCSVGKGVGTEAFFGQGTRLTVV.

This clone was seen only once. The chain combines TRBV27 with TRBJ1-2, with 11 bases matching TRBD1. CDR3 length equals 21 residues. The V gene's germline CDR1 is MNHEY and CDR2 SMNVEV (reference sequence). After removal of 6 bases from V and 1 base from J, the junction contained 22 bases not matched to a gene. In DNA, the CDR3 is TGTGCCAGCAGGCCCTTACCAAGTTGGGGACAGGGGGGGTTATTTAACTATGGCTACACCTTC. Translation: CASRPLPSWGQGGLFNYGYTF.

V gene TRBV19 combines with J gene TRBJ2-1; TRBD2 matches at 9 bases. The CDR3 loop spans 14 amino acids. Germline CDR1 LNHDA, CDR2 SQIVND (reference sequence). J gave up 8 bases and V 5 bases, and 7 bases lay outside the gene matches. The CDR3: CASSSVAGVHEQFF. The CDR3 region has the DNA TGTGCCAGTAGTTCAGTAGCGGGAGTCCATGAGCAGTTCTTC.

V is TRBV19 and J is TRBJ2-6; D gene ambiguous. In germline, CDR1 is LNHDA, CDR2 SQIVND (reference sequence). Trimming left V 9 bases short and J 0 bases short, with 6 bases between. This CDR3 is built from 13 residues. The CDR3 loop is CASSLSGANVLTF. CDR3 nucleotide sequence: TGTGCCAGCTCCCTCTCTGGGGCCAACGTCCTGACTTTC.